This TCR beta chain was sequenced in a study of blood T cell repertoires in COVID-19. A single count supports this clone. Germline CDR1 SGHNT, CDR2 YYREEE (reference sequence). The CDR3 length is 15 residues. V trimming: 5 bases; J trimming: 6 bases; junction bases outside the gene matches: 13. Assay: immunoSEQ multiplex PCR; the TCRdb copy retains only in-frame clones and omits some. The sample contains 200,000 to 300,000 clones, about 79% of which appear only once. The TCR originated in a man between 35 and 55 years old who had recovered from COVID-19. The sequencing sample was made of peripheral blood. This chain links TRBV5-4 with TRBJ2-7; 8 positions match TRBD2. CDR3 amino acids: CASRRVGTRISEQYF. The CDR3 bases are TGTGCCAGCAGACGGGTAGGGACTAGAATTTCCGAGCAGTACTTC. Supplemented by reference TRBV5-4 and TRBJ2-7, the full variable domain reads ETGVTQSPTHLIKTRGQQVTLRCSSQSGHNTVSWYQQALGQGPQFIFQYYREEENGRGNFPPRFSGLQFPNYSSELNVNALELDDSALYLCASRRVGTRISEQYFGPGTRLTVT.